The next 32 T cell receptor beta chains were all read from a single sample in a study of OX40 agonist ivuxolimab in advanced cancers. Using immunoSEQ multiplex PCR, the repertoire was profiled, and TCRdb retains in-frame clones only, with some absent. The data hold fewer than 30,000 clones, with over 75% observed a single time. Sequenced here: CD4+ or CD8+ T cells sorted from blood, sampled in a trial of the OX40 agonist ivuxolimab. The receptors shown here come from an adult with an advanced solid tumor such as melanoma, head and neck, liver or kidney cancer.

This rearrangement joins TRBV6-6 to TRBJ2-3, with TRBD1 matching over 7 bases. The length of the CDR3 is 16 residues. Germline CDR1 is MNHNY and CDR2 is SVGAGI (reference sequence). The trim removed 5 bases at V and 2 bases at J, leaving 10 bases unmatched. CDR3 amino acids: CASSKLQGFLTDTQYF. The DNA of the CDR3 is TGTGCCAGCAGTAAATTACAGGGGTTTCTCACAGATACGCAGTATTTT.

The rearrangement uses TRBV6-6 and TRBJ2-7, with 8 bases fitting TRBD2. This CDR3 has 10 amino acids. CDR1 and CDR2 from the germline V gene are MNHNY and SVGAGI (reference sequence). The CDR3 DNA sequence: TGTGTTGCGGGGGGATACGAGCAGTACTTC. It translates to CVAGGYEQYF.

This sequence joins TRBV4-1 and TRBJ1-4; D ambiguous. Germline V lookup: CDR1 MGHRA, CDR2 YSYEKL. This CDR3 comprises 17 residues. The germline V and J ends were trimmed by 4 bases and 0 bases, with 15 bases remaining between them. The CDR3 DNA sequence: TGCGCCAGCAGCCCGGGCAGATTAGTTGCAACTAATGAAAAACTGTTTTTT. The encoded protein is CASSPGRLVATNEKLFF.

This chain uses TRBV6-5 with TRBJ1-6, with 8 bases identical to TRBD1. V lost 1 base and J lost 6; bases outside the gene matches: 5. Germline V gives CDR1 MNHEY, CDR2 SVGAGI. The CDR3 is 16 amino acids. CDR3 coding DNA: TGTGCCAGCAGTTACTGGCAGGGGGCCCCTAATTCACCCCTCCACTTT. Translation gives CASSYWQGAPNSPLHF.

The chain joins TRBV19 to TRBJ1-5; possibly TRBD1 for D (5 bases). Trimming left V 3 bases short and J 2 bases short, with 5 bases between. This CDR3 has 13 amino acids. The germline V gene has CDR1 LNHDA and CDR2 SQIVND (reference sequence). CDR3 loop: CASSIRGNQPQHF. CDR3 coding DNA: TGTGCCAGTAGTATCAGGGGCAATCAGCCCCAGCATTTT.

The V and J genes are TRBV15 and TRBJ2-7; 7 bases align to TRBD1. Germline V gives CDR1 LNHNV, CDR2 YYDKDF (reference sequence). V trimming: 1 base; J trimming: 1 base; junction bases outside the gene matches: 10. This CDR3 is built from 17 residues. The CDR3 sequence is CATSRGVDRDLSYEQYF. The CDR3 DNA reads as TGTGCCACCAGCAGAGGGGTTGACAGGGACCTGTCCTACGAGCAGTACTTC.

The chain has TRBV5-1 and TRBJ1-3; tentatively, D is TRBD1 (5 bases). V lost 0 bases and J 8 bases, leaving 18 bases between the germline ends. This CDR3 is 16 amino acids long. CDR1 SGHRS and CDR2 YFSETQ come from the germline V gene. Here the CDR3 reads CASSLVGRTVGDTIYF. CDR3 sequence (DNA): TGCGCCAGCAGCTTGGTGGGTCGAACGGTGGGGGACACCATATATTTT.

V usage is TRBV6-5 and J usage is TRBJ1-2, with a possible D match to TRBD1 (5 bases). Trimming pared 8 bases from V and 0 bases from J, leaving 16 bases between. This CDR3 spans 15 amino acids. CDR1 and CDR2 (germline): MNHEY, SVGAGI. CDR3 sequence reads: CASASVQGANYGYTF. CDR3 in DNA: TGTGCCAGCGCGAGTGTGCAGGGCGCTAACTATGGCTACACCTTC.

The V and J genes are TRBV2 and TRBJ2-1; D unresolved. Germline V CDR1 and CDR2: SNHLY, FYNNEI. This CDR3 region has 14 residues. Trimming stripped 5 bases from V and 8 bases from J, with 16 bases between. The chain's CDR3 is CASSIVAVPDEQFF. The CDR3 DNA is TGTGCCAGCAGTATCGTGGCCGTGCCCGATGAGCAGTTCTTC. The whole variable domain, filled in from reference TRBV2 and TRBJ2-1, reads EPEVTQTPSHQVTQMGQEVILRCVPISNHLYFYWYRQILGQKVEFLVSFYNNEISEKSEIFDDQFSVERPDGSNFTLKIRSTKLEDSAMYFCASSIVAVPDEQFFGPGTRLTVL.

The CDR3 region has the DNA TGTGCCAGCAGTGATTTTAGGGGGGCCGGGGGCTACACCTTC. Translating it yields CASSDFRGAGGYTF. V usage is TRBV6-1 and J usage is TRBJ1-2, with D possibly being TRBD1 (6 bases). Per germline, CDR1 MNHNS and CDR2 SASEGT. The CDR3 sequence is 14 residues long. V was shortened by 3 bases and J by 8 bases, with 16 bases between the two germline ends.

V is TRBV9 and J is TRBJ1-1, with 8 positions matching TRBD1. J was trimmed by 1 base and V by 3 bases; bases with no gene match: 2. Germline-derived CDR1 and CDR2 are SGDLS and YYNGEE. The CDR3 totals 14 residues. The CDR3 loop is CASSGTGGNTEAFF. The CDR3, as DNA: TGTGCCAGCAGCGGTACAGGGGGGAACACTGAAGCTTTCTTT. The variable domain in full, completed from reference TRBV9 and TRBJ1-1, reads DSGVTQTPKHLITATGQRVTLRCSPRSGDLSVYWYQQSLDQGLQFLIQYYNGEERAKGNILERFSAQQFPDLHSELNLSSLELGDSALYFCASSGTGGNTEAFFGQGTRLTVV.

The count of this clone is one. The chain carries TRBV5-4 and TRBJ2-6; TRBD1 is a possible D gene (7 bases). Trimming pared 3 bases from V and 1 base from J, leaving 20 bases between. This CDR3 has 19 residues. Germline assignment: CDR1 SGHNT and CDR2 YYREEE (reference sequence). For the CDR3, the DNA is TGTGCCAGCAGCTGGAGGGACAGCCTACTAGTTTCTGGGGCCAACGTCCTGACTTTC. This codes for CASSWRDSLLVSGANVLTF.

Relative to its sample, this clone is large. The CDR3 nucleotides are TGCGCCAGCAGCAGAGGGGATGACACTGAAGCTTTCTTT. This encodes CASSRGDDTEAFF. The chain combines TRBV5-1 with TRBJ1-1; the D gene is possibly TRBD1 (5 bases). This CDR3 region has 13 residues. The germline V gene encodes CDR1 SGHRS and CDR2 YFSETQ. The V and J ends lost 4 bases and 3 bases respectively, with 10 bases between them.

The chain joins TRBV6-5 to TRBJ1-2; D is unclear. The length of the CDR3 is 10 residues. With 6 bases removed from V and 7 bases from J, the gap between germline ends came to 6 bases. Germline CDR1 and CDR2: MNHEY and SVGAGI. The DNA of the CDR3 is TGTGCCAGCAGGGCTGGTGGCTACACCTTC. It specifies CASRAGGYTF.

This clone was counted a single time. This rearrangement joins TRBV12-5 to TRBJ2-3, with 7 bases aligning to TRBD2. The V and J ends lost 6 bases and 0 bases, in that order; junction bases with no gene match: 12. Germline V gene lookup returns CDR1 LGHNT and CDR2 FRNRAP. This CDR3 is built from 17 residues. As DNA, the CDR3 is TGTGCTAGTGGGGGAGGTCGGCTAGCGGCTAGCACAGATACGCAGTATTTT. Translating gives CASGGGRLAASTDTQYF.

The J gene is TRBJ2-7, the V gene TRBV7-9, with 7 positions matching TRBD2. CDR3 length equals 15 residues. CDR1 and CDR2 from the germline V gene are SEHNR and FQNEAQ (reference sequence). Unmatched junction bases numbered 13, after V lost 8 bases and J lost 3 bases. The CDR3 region is CASSGGEDASYEQYF. The DNA of the CDR3 is TGTGCCAGCTCTGGGGGGGAAGATGCTAGCTACGAGCAGTACTTC.

V usage is TRBV2 and J usage is TRBJ1-1; TRBD1 might be the D (6 bases). This CDR3 comprises 14 residues. Germline values: CDR1 SNHLY, CDR2 FYNNEI. Trimming stripped 3 bases from V and 1 base from J, with 9 bases between. In DNA, the CDR3 is TGTGCCAGCAGTGATGTAGGGGGGAACACTGAAGCTTTCTTT. This sequence encodes CASSDVGGNTEAFF.

The chain joins TRBV4-2 to TRBJ2-4, with D perhaps TRBD1 (6 bases). The CDR3 runs to 16 residues. Per the germline V gene, CDR1 is LGHNA and CDR2 is YNFKEQ. Between the trimmed V and J ends, which lost 4 bases and 9 bases, there was a span of 22 bases. CDR3 bases: TGTGCCAGCAGCCTACAAGGGACAAATTTCCTCCGCATTCAGTACTTC. Protein sequence: CASSLQGTNFLRIQYF.

J is TRBJ2-3 and V is TRBV7-9, with D unresolved. The CDR3 is made up of 17 amino acids. Per germline, CDR1 SEHNR and CDR2 FQNEAQ (reference sequence). Trimming left V 2 bases short and J 7 bases short, with 22 bases between. The CDR3 reads CASSLSFTLASSNTQYF. The CDR3 nucleotides read TGTGCCAGCAGCTTAAGTTTTACGCTTGCGTCATCTAATACGCAGTATTTT. Full variable domain (remainder filled in from reference TRBV7-9 and TRBJ2-3): DTGVSQNPRHKITKRGQNVTFRCDPISEHNRLYWYRQTLGQGPEFLTYFQNEAQLEKSRLLSDRFSAERPKGSFSTLEIQRTEQGDSAMYLCASSLSFTLASSNTQYFGPGTRLTVL.

The V call is TRBV9, the J call TRBJ2-1; 9 bases fit TRBD2. V was clipped by 3 bases and J by 7 bases; unmatched bases: 8. Germline CDR1 is SGDLS and CDR2 is YYNGEE. The CDR3 runs to 15 residues. The CDR3 DNA reads TGTGCCAGCAGCGCAGGCGGTAGCGGGGGTAATGAGCAGTTCTTC. It is translated as CASSAGGSGGNEQFF.

This rearrangement joins TRBV5-1 to TRBJ2-3; no firm D call. Per the germline V gene, CDR1 is SGHRS and CDR2 is YFSETQ. The CDR3 consists of 12 residues. The germline V and J ends were trimmed by 4 bases and 2 bases, with 5 bases remaining between them. The CDR3 nucleotides are TGCGCCAGCAGCGGGGACACAGATACGCAGTATTTT. Its translation is CASSGDTDTQYF.

The V and J genes are TRBV28 and TRBJ1-1; no clear D gene. The CDR3 is 11 amino acids. The germline V gene has CDR1 MDHEN and CDR2 SYDVKM. V lost 1 base and J lost 8, with 5 bases in between. The CDR3 DNA follows: TGTGCCAGCAGTTTATTTGGAGAAGCTTTCTTT. This gives the protein CASSLFGEAFF.

The gene calls are TRBV11-2 and TRBJ2-5; D is unresolved. This CDR3 contains 12 residues. Germline CDR1 is SGHAT and CDR2 is FQNNGV. V was pared by 5 bases and J by 7 bases, with 11 bases between. The CDR3 DNA reads TGTGCCAGCAGCATGGGTTCTGGGACCCAGTACTTC. This encodes CASSMGSGTQYF.

The chain couples TRBV5-1 to TRBJ2-7; maybe TRBD2 (5 bases). CDR3 length: 12 residues. Germline assignment: CDR1 SGHRS and CDR2 YFSETQ. V was pared by 1 base and J by 5 bases, with 7 bases between. CDR3 nucleotides: TGCGCCAGCAGCTTGTATAGCGACGAGCAGTACTTC. Its protein product is CASSLYSDEQYF.

The chain combines TRBV7-9 with TRBJ2-3; the D is unclear. V lost 2 bases, J lost 1 base, and 10 bases lay in between. Germline CDR1 SEHNR, CDR2 FQNEAQ (reference sequence). The CDR3 sequence is 15 residues long. The CDR3 here is CASSLSHSRTDTQYF. The CDR3 DNA reads as TGTGCCAGCAGCTTATCCCACAGCCGCACAGATACGCAGTATTTT. The full variable domain, its missing parts supplied by reference TRBV7-9 and TRBJ2-3, is DTGVSQNPRHKITKRGQNVTFRCDPISEHNRLYWYRQTLGQGPEFLTYFQNEAQLEKSRLLSDRFSAERPKGSFSTLEIQRTEQGDSAMYLCASSLSHSRTDTQYFGPGTRLTVL.

In nucleotides, the CDR3 is TGTGCTAGTGGTTTGGTAAAGGATGGGTGGGGACAGGGGATTGAAAAACTGTTTTTT. This sequence encodes CASGLVKDGWGQGIEKLFF. The V gene is TRBV12-5, the J gene TRBJ1-4, with 10 bases that match TRBD1. The CDR3 has 19 residues. Germline V CDR1 and CDR2: LGHNT, FRNRAP. The J segment lost 7 bases and the V segment lost 0 bases, leaving 14 bases of the junction unmatched.

This clone was seen more than once but under ten times. The V and J genes are TRBV6-6 and TRBJ1-3; 7 nucleotides line up with TRBD1. Germline V gene data show CDR1 as MNHNY and CDR2 as SVGAGI (reference sequence). V dropped 6 bases and J dropped 3; count of bases not matched to a gene: 8. The CDR3 contains 15 residues. The CDR3 loop is CASRQGWNVGNTIYF. The CDR3 coding sequence is TGTGCCAGCAGACAGGGGTGGAATGTTGGAAACACCATATATTTT.

This chain connects TRBV27 to TRBJ2-7; 7 nucleotides agree with TRBD1. This CDR3 comprises 14 residues. V was clipped by 5 bases and J by 1 base; unmatched bases: 5. The germline gives CDR1 MNHEY, CDR2 SMNVEV (reference sequence). As DNA, the CDR3 is TGTGCCAGCAGTCCCTGGACAGGATCCTACGAGCAGTACTTC. Translated: CASSPWTGSYEQYF.

The J gene is TRBJ2-3, the V gene TRBV4-1, with 7 positions matching TRBD2. V gave up 7 bases and J gave up 6 bases; unmatched junction bases: 10. From germline, CDR1 is MGHRA and CDR2 YSYEKL. This CDR3 is built from 14 residues. CDR3 sequence (DNA): TGCGCCAGCAAGGTCGGGGGGATTGGGGATACGCAGTATTTT. Translating gives CASKVGGIGDTQYF.

V and J are TRBV7-8 and TRBJ2-7; D call uncertain. Germline values: CDR1 SGHVS, CDR2 FQNEAQ. The CDR3 has 15 amino acids. V gave up 3 bases and J gave up 6 bases, with 18 bases separating them. The CDR3: CASSFTAVPFGEQYF. The CDR3 DNA follows: TGTGCCAGCAGCTTCACGGCAGTCCCCTTCGGCGAGCAGTACTTC.

This sequence joins TRBV6-7 and TRBJ2-5; D remains unclear. The J call may be in error: the DNA end matches TRBJ2-7 better. TRBV6-7 falls under the ORF class, with uncertain function. The CDR3 runs to 10 residues. The CDR3 sequence is CASAKNEQYF. The CDR3 DNA reads TGTGCCAGCGCTAAAAACGAGCAGTACTTC.

The chain carries TRBV19 and TRBJ1-2; D possibly corresponds to TRBD1 (6 bases). V lost 5 bases and J 6 bases, leaving 13 bases between the germline ends. This CDR3 region has 13 residues. The V gene's germline CDR1 is LNHDA and CDR2 SQIVND (reference sequence). The CDR3 DNA reads TGTGCCAGTAGTTCGACAGGTCTCCATGGCTACACCTTC. It is translated as CASSSTGLHGYTF.